This entry describes one TCR beta chain. What this receptor recognizes is not known. No much larger clone exists at a distance of one base, and base qualities are not known. Libraries were made using the immunoSEQ multiplex PCR assay. A mixture of 60 forward primers for TCR Vbeta segments and 13 reverse primers for TCR Jbeta segments was used in the multiplex PCR. The CDR3 region of rearranged TCR beta genes was amplified from genomic DNA by a multiplex PCR assay. The amplified TCR beta libraries were sequenced on the Illumina HiSeq System as 87-base-pair reads. Processing in the source paper ran as follows. A later analysis counted about 80 million unique TCR beta chains across the 650 to 800 repertoires, and some 11 million of these chains were shared by at least two donors. Raw reads were error-corrected and collapsed into unique sequences with a nearest-neighbor algorithm that merged closely related sequences to remove PCR and sequencing errors. Alignment of CDR3 sequences to IMGT reference sequences was used to assign V, D and J gene segments. For a sequence to be retained, at least a six-nucleotide match to both a V gene segment and a J gene segment was required. Rearrangements were classified as productive when the CDR3 lacked stop codons and remained in frame with V and J, and all other rearrangements were classified as non-productive. CDR3 was defined by IMGT convention, running from the second conserved V-encoded cysteine to the conserved J-encoded phenylalanine. Sequences without an unambiguous match to a single V gene segment were excluded from the earlier analysis of several hundred of the donors. An earlier analysis of around 600 of the donors classified V segments as functional when productive rearrangements were above 56.7% and as segregating when the standard deviation between donors was above 5%. A statistical classification framework was built to diagnose cytomegalovirus status from the catalog of TCR beta chain sequences. In a later analysis, TCR nucleotide sequences were compared against IMGT/GENE-DB human TR gene sequences so that V and J genes could be assigned. The TCRdist pipeline was used in a later analysis to assign CDR3 sequences and most-parsimonious VDJ recombination scenarios. In a later analysis, each TCR beta chain was defined by its CDR3 amino acid sequence together with its V-gene family, and reads lacking a unique V-gene family were excluded. In a later analysis, 550 to 650 highly shared, low-generation-probability nucleotide sequences were removed to address suspected cross-contamination and a sequencing artifact. A later analysis calculated a clonal expansion index for each public chain from normalized within-repertoire ranks of inferred template counts. A later analysis computed generation probabilities with a VDJ recombination model fitted to out-of-frame rearrangements, and checked the results against IGoR. Hypergeometric tests were used in a later analysis to score TCR-TCR, TCR-HLA and TCR-CMV co-occurrence, with a repertoire-size bias correction applied to the TCR pairs. To estimate false discovery rates, a later analysis permuted the HLA or CMV assignments 20 times. In a later analysis, co-occurring TCRs were grouped with DBSCAN, and TCRdist sequence similarity was added when clustering was performed within HLA-allele-positive subsets. Repertoires with fewer than 30,000 or more than 120,000 public chains, plus five repertoires with anomalous nucleotide sharing, were excluded from co-occurrence clustering. TCRdb took over this immuneACCESS table, retaining in-frame rearrangements with V and J assigned. Such tables are incomplete; in checked studies, under half of the missing clones stem from an unresolved V gene, and the remainder is unexplained. V and J calls and clone size are given by that table; D and trimming were obtained from the DNA. In this sample the table shows approximately 100,000 clones, roughly four fifths of which occur a single time. Together, the top ten hold roughly 1.5% of the sample.

This entry comes from a study of cytomegalovirus exposure and HLA in healthy donors (dated by TCRdb to 2017 to 2019). General notes on the study: In an earlier analysis of around 540 of the donors, about 260 Gb of sequence data and just under 120 million unique TCR beta sequences from roughly 190 million T cells were reported. Roughly 300 gigabases of sequencing data and 70 million to 100 million unique TCR sequences made up an early release that covered approximately 700 HLA-typed donors. Of the approximately 400 genotyped donors, less than 90% were placed in the genetic ancestry cluster associated with self-reported Caucasian donors. The study was designed to test whether signatures of past pathogen exposure could be identified by cataloging public T cell receptors. The study profiled the T cell repertoires of 666 subjects by immunosequencing and related them to cytomegalovirus serostatus. A separate validation cohort of over 95 different subjects was used in addition to the roughly 700-subject first cohort. The study combined high-throughput TCR immunosequencing, statistical association of individual TCRs with disease status, and machine learning to predict cytomegalovirus infection status. In a later analysis, previously published TCR beta repertoires from 666 donors were re-analyzed and high-resolution HLA genotyping was added so that TCR occurrence patterns could be studied. The later analysis used no new phenotypic data to find candidate immune exposures, relying instead on TCR beta sequences and their occurrence across donors. To decide whether each TCR beta V gene segment behaved as functional or pseudogenic, an earlier analysis of some 570 of the donors relied on high-throughput TCR beta sequencing. Donor age, sex, ethnicity and CMV serostatus were compiled alongside the repertoire data. In a later genetic analysis, genome-wide SNP genotypes for about three fifths of the roughly 670 donors were used, and that subset was treated as a discovery cohort. Every discovery cohort repertoire had been produced on one sequencing platform. HLA typing included class I and class II loci at four-digit resolution. The number of typed donors differed by locus: about 620-640 for A, B, C, DRB1 and DQB1; 522 for DQA1; around 580 for DPA1; and roughly 470 for DPB1. A handful of DR-DQ haplotypes were treated as single units for association and clustering because of strong linkage in the cohort. On average, roughly 240,000 unique TCR beta nucleotide sequences were sequenced per donor among a few hundred genotyped donors of the cohort, with roughly 18% of those sequences being non-productive. Points the paper makes about the study in general: A later analysis found that HLA-associated TCR beta chains were more clonally expanded and had lower generation probabilities than equally common non-associated chains. A total of around 150 TCR beta chains were listed by the study as associated with cytomegalovirus. Compared with the approximately 700-donor mean, donors in an Asian-associated ancestry cluster had fewer N-insertions in productive TCRs, according to a later genetic analysis. According to the authors, the approach could potentially be generalized to other disease states and immunological phenotypes. Cytomegalovirus status was reported to be diagnosed by the classifier with high specificity and sensitivity in both the original and validation cohorts. Linkage disequilibrium might explain the correlated functional status among segregating V segments, but an unknown experimental factor could not be ruled out. An association between a missense DCLRE1C variant and V-gene and J-gene trimming of TCR beta chains was found in a later genetic analysis and replicated in an independent cohort. Because counts were too low, about 15 rarely observed V segments, including chromosome 9 orphons, were left out of the earlier analysis of about 500 of the donors. Assigning TCR associations to individual alleles was difficult when HLA alleles, especially DR and DQ, strongly co-occurred. A few of the identified cytomegalovirus-associated TCR beta chains were confirmed in vitro to be specific for cytomegalovirus antigens. Several of the top co-occurrence clusters appeared to be linked to parvovirus B19, influenza, CMV and Epstein-Barr virus, according to a later analysis. The presence/absence analyses assumed that sequencing depth was roughly uniform across donors, and that assumption may not be true. The only immune exposure information available for the cohort was CMV serostatus. In an earlier analysis of 587 of the donors, most TCR beta V segments appeared in productive rearrangements about 87% or about 30% of the time, broadly matching IMGT annotations. Across donors, most TCR sequences were observed very rarely, whereas some public TCRs were present in many individuals. Specific HLA alleles were associated with about 17,000 TCR beta sequences at a false discovery rate of 0.05 in a later analysis. This cohort had only TCR beta chains sequenced, and the lack of alpha or paired-chain data limited which features could be detected. A further reported finding was that TCR beta sequences accurately predicted the HLA-A and HLA-B alleles for most subjects in the first cohort. In a later analysis, the rate of TCR association differed among HLA loci, with DRB1 alleles having the most associated TCRs and HLA-C alleles having the fewest. Because HLA typing was unavailable for some donors at each locus, only the typed subset was used in association tests. A later analysis found that most CMV-associated TCR beta chains appeared HLA-restricted, with HLA associations seemingly driven largely by CMV exposure. A group of highly shared sequence variants was considered likely to be a technical artifact of the sequencing pipeline. Some IMGT-functional V segments, including TRBV6-2 and TRBV6-3, could not be distinguished by the 87-base-pair reads and were therefore excluded.

The cysteine opens and the phenylalanine closes a CDR3 of 14 amino acids. Only CDR3 DNA is held: 42 bases, read in frame from base 1. V sheds 3 bases and J sheds 7 bases, leaving 13 bases between their ends. The germline V gene encodes CDR1 SGHTS and CDR2 YDEGEE. In total, 630 or so healthy bone marrow donors made up the cohort. Cohort members were all nominally healthy when sampled, although unrecorded immune exposures were likely present. The donor tested CMV seronegative and was one of the 352 seronegative cohort members. Each donor provided a peripheral blood sample, and peripheral blood mononuclear cells were used for TCR beta sequencing. Genomic DNA was extracted from the blood cell samples with the Qiagen DNeasy Blood Extraction Kit.

The sequence was collected from a middle-aged man in good health and CMV-seronegative. Rearrangement joined TRBV5-8 to TRBJ1-4, with no confidently assigned D gene. The sample was PBMCs. Here the CDR3 is given as CASSSTVPVEKLFF. The bases read TGTGCCAGCAGCTCCACAGTACCGGTTGAAAAACTGTTTTTT.